The 3 T cell receptor beta chains below were found in one sample sequenced in a study of cytomegalovirus exposure and HLA in healthy donors. Primers for the PCR totalled 60 Vbeta and 13 Jbeta. Assay used: immunoSEQ multiplex PCR; TCRdb lists only in-frame clones, some missing. This table lists about 49,000 clones. Material for sequencing was PBMCs. The receptor set was obtained from a man aged 18 to 30 in good health and CMV-seropositive.

The chain uses TRBV2 and TRBJ2-7; D possibly corresponds to TRBD1 (5 bases). Germline V CDR1 and CDR2: SNHLY, FYNNEI. The CDR3 extends over 13 amino acids. Trimming stripped 9 bases from V and 0 bases from J, with 12 bases between. CDR3 DNA sequence: TGTGCCAGTCGAAGAGACAGCTCCTACGAGCAGTACTTC. Translation: CASRRDSSYEQYF.

The genes are TRBV11-2 and TRBJ2-1, with D possibly matching TRBD1 (6 bases). The CDR3 runs 15 residues. The V end was cut by 5 bases, the J end by 4 bases, with 15 bases between. Germline V gene data show CDR1 as SGHAT and CDR2 as FQNNGV. For the CDR3, the DNA is TGTGCCAGCAGCCCAACAGGGATCTCATACAATGAGCAGTTCTTC. It is translated as CASSPTGISYNEQFF.

The chain combines TRBV19 with TRBJ2-1, with 10 bases identical to TRBD2. J lost 4 bases, V lost 2 bases, and 5 bases had no gene match. The CDR3 has 16 amino acids. CDR1 LNHDA and CDR2 SQIVND come from the germline V gene (reference sequence). CDR3 sequence (DNA): TGTGCCAGTAGTATATTAGCGGGAGGAGGATACAATGAGCAGTTCTTC. Translated: CASSILAGGGYNEQFF.